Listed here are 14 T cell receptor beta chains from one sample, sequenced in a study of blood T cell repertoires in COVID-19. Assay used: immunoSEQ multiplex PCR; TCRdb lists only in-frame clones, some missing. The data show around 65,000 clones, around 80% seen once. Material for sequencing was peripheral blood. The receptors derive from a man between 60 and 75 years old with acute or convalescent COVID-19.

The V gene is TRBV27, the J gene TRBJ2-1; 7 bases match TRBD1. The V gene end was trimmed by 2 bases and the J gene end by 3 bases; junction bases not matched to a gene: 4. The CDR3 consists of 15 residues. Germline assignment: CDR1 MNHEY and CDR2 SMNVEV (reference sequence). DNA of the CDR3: TGTGCCAGCAGTTTAGACAGGGCAGGCTACAATGAGCAGTTCTTC. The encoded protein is CASSLDRAGYNEQFF.

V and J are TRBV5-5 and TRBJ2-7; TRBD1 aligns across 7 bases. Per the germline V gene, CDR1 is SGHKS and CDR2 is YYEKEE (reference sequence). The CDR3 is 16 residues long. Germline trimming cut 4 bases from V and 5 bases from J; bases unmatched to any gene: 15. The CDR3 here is CASSRDSSSPLDEQYF. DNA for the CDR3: TGTGCCAGCAGCCGGGACAGCTCATCCCCTTTGGACGAGCAGTACTTC.

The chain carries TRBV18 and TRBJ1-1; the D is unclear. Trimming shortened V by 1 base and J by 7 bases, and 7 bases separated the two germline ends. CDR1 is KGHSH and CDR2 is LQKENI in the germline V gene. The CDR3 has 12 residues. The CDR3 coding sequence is TGTGCCAGCTCACCACTCAGGCATGAAGCTTTCTTT. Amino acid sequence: CASSPLRHEAFF.

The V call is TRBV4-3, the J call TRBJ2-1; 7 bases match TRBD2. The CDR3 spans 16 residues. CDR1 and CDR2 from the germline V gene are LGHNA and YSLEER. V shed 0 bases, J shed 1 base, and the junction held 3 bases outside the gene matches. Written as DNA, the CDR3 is TGCGCCAGCAGCCAAGACGGCGGGAGATCCTACAATGAGCAGTTCTTC. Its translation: CASSQDGGRSYNEQFF.

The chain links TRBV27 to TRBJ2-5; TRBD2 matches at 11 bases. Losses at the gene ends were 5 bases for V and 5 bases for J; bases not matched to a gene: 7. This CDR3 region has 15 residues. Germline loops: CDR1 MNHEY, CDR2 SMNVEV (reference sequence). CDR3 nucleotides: TGTGCCAGCAGTCCCCGTAGCGGGAGGGAGGAGACCCAGTACTTC. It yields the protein CASSPRSGREETQYF.

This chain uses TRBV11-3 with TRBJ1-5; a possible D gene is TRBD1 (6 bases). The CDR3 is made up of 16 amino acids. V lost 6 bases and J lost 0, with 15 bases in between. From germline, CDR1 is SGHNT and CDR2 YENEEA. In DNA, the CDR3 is TGTGCCAGCAGTGTCCGGACAGCGTATAGCAATCAGCCCCAGCATTTT. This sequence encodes CASSVRTAYSNQPQHF.

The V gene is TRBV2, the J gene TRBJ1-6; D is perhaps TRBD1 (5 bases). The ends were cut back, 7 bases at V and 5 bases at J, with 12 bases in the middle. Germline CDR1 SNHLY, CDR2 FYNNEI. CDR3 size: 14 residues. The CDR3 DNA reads TGTGCCAGCAATGAGCGGGGGAATAATTCACCCCTCCACTTT. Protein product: CASNERGNNSPLHF.

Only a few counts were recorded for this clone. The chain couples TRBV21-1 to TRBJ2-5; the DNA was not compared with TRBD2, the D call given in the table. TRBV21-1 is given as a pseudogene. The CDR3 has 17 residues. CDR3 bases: TGTGCCAGCGACATTGTGGGCCACCGGACGGGACAAGAGACCCAGTACTTC. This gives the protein CASDIVGHRTGQETQYF.

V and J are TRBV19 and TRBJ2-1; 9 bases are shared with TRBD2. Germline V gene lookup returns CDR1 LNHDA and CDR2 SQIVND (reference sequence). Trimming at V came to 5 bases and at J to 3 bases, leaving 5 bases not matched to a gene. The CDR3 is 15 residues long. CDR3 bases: TGTGCCAGTAGTGTAGCGGGAGTCAGCTACAATGAGCAGTTCTTC. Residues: CASSVAGVSYNEQFF. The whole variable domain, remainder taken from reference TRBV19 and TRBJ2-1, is DGGITQSPKYLFRKEGQNVTLSCEQNLNHDAMYWYRQDPGQGLRLIYYSQIVNDFQKGDIAEGYSVSREKKESFPLTVTSAQKNPTAFYLCASSVAGVSYNEQFFGPGTRLTVL.

CDR3 coding DNA: TGTGCCAGCAGCTCTAACAGAAGGACAGATACGCAGTATTTT. This gives the protein CASSSNRRTDTQYF. The chain carries TRBV7-2 and TRBJ2-3; D is uncertain. Between the trimmed V and J ends, which lost 4 bases and 3 bases, there was a span of 11 bases. In germline, CDR1 is SGHTA, CDR2 FQGNSA. This CDR3 region has 14 residues.

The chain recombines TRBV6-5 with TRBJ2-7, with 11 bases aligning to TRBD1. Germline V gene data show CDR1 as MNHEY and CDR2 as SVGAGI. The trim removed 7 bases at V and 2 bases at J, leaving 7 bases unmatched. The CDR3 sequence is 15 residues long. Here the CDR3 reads CASNTGTGGTYEQYF. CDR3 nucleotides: TGTGCCAGCAACACCGGGACAGGGGGAACCTACGAGCAGTACTTC.

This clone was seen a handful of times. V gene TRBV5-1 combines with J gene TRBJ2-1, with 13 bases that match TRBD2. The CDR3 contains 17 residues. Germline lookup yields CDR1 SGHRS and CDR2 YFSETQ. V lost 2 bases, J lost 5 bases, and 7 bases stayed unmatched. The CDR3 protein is CASSFGTSGNFDNEQFF. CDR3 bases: TGCGCCAGCAGCTTCGGGACTAGCGGGAATTTCGACAATGAGCAGTTCTTC.

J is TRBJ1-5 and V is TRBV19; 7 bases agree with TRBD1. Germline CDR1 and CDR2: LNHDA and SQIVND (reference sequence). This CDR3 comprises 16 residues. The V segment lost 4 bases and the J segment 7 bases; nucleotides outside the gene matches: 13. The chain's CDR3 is CASSTSLTGRRQPQHF. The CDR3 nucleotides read TGTGCCAGTAGTACATCCCTGACAGGGAGGCGCCAGCCCCAGCATTTT.

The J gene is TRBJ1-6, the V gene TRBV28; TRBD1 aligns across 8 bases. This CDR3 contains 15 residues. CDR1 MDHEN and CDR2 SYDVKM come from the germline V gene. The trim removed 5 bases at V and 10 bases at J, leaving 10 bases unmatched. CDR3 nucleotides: TGTGCCAGCAGTCCCCGGACAGGGAGGGGGTCACCCCTCCACTTT. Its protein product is CASSPRTGRGSPLHF. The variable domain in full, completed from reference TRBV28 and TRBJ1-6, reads DVKVTQSSRYLVKRTGEKVFLECVQDMDHENMFWYRQDPGLGLRLIYFSYDVKMKEKGDIPEGYSVSREKKERFSLILESASTNQTSMYLCASSPRTGRGSPLHFGNGTRLTVT.